The 4 T cell receptor beta chains given below trace back to one sample, sequenced in a study of OX40 agonist ivuxolimab in advanced cancers. Library preparation used the immunoSEQ multiplex PCR assay. The source is immuneACCESS, and TCRdb retained only in-frame sequences with V and J called. Part of the clones is not carried over; for the studies checked, unresolved V genes explain less than half of this, and the remainder is unexplained. This sample holds about 50,000 clones; more than 70% were observed only once. Roughly 6% of the sample is held by the ten biggest clonotypes. The source material was CD4+ or CD8+ T cells sorted from blood, sampled in a trial of the OX40 agonist ivuxolimab. The receptors derive from an adult with an advanced solid tumor such as melanoma, head and neck, liver or kidney cancer.

The chain links TRBV6-6 to TRBJ2-7; D is undetermined. There are 14 residues in the CDR3. The V gene lost 2 bases and the J gene lost 4 bases, with 12 bases spanning the gap. Germline CDR1 MNHNY, CDR2 SVGAGI (reference sequence). This CDR3 reads CASSYPPESYEQYV. CDR3 nucleotide sequence: TGTGCCAGCAGTTACCCCCCGGAGTCATACGAGCAGTACGTC.

The rearrangement joins TRBV27 to TRBJ1-1; D unresolved. The germline V and J ends were trimmed by 3 bases and 5 bases, with 10 bases remaining between them. Germline V gene lookup returns CDR1 MNHEY and CDR2 SMNVEV (reference sequence). The CDR3 is made up of 13 amino acids. CDR3 sequence: CASSFRPETEAFF. The CDR3 DNA is TGTGCCAGCAGTTTCCGGCCGGAGACTGAAGCTTTCTTT.

The V gene is TRBV25-1, the J gene TRBJ1-2, with D possibly matching TRBD1 (5 bases). Per the germline V gene, CDR1 is MGHDK and CDR2 is SYGVNS. The ends were cut back, 4 bases at V and 3 bases at J, with 18 bases in the middle. The CDR3 totals 16 residues. The CDR3 protein is CASSGTGGSVHYGYTF. CDR3 nucleotides: TGTGCCAGCAGTGGTACGGGGGGAAGTGTTCACTATGGCTACACCTTC.

The chain couples TRBV5-1 to TRBJ2-1; 7 nucleotides line up with TRBD1. Trimming cost V 4 bases and J 5 bases; bases outside gene matches: 9. Germline lookup yields CDR1 SGHRS and CDR2 YFSETQ. CDR3 length equals 15 residues. CDR3 in DNA: TGCGCCAGCAGCCATCGACAGGGCTATGACAATGAGCAGTTCTTC. Encoded protein: CASSHRQGYDNEQFF. Full variable domain (remainder filled in from reference TRBV5-1 and TRBJ2-1): KAGVTQTPRYLIKTRGQQVTLSCSPISGHRSVSWYQQTPGQGLQFLFEYFSETQRNKGNFPGRFSGRQFSNSRSEMNVSTLELGDSALYLCASSHRQGYDNEQFFGPGTRLTVL.